This TCR beta chain is from a study of blood T cells in healthy people across ages. Using a J-beta primer mix together with a sample-barcoded 5' primer, a second PCR was run for 7 to 11 cycles. MiXCR, applied by TCRdb to the 5' RACE reads, yields one record per CDR3 protein. The sample holds 1 million or so distinct CDR3 sequences, roughly 45% seen once. Unmatched junction bases numbered 9, after V lost 6 bases and J lost 8 bases. Germline V lookup: CDR1 SGHTA, CDR2 FQGTGA. The CDR3 totals 15 residues. The receptor comes from a woman aged 55-69 years in good health. The sample taken for sequencing was blood. The chain has TRBV7-3 and TRBJ2-1; TRBD2 agrees at 11 bases. The CDR3 here is CASSLTSGEGDEQFF. The CDR3 DNA reads as TGTGCCAGCAGTCTGACTAGCGGGGAGGGGGATGAGCAGTTCTTC.